This TCR beta chain derives from a study of blood T cell repertoires in COVID-19. Turning to the study itself: Acute-phase and convalescent COVID-19 samples originated in the United States, Italy and Spain. T cells, B-cell-depleted T cells, or PBMCs supplied cDNA or gDNA.

Original data processing: By means of reference gene primer amplification, nucleated cell counts were estimated. TCRdb's table, derived via immunoSEQ multiplex PCR, lists solely in-frame clones and lacks some. V, J and clone size reflect that table, while D and trimming were determined from the DNA. The sample consists of hundreds of thousands of clones, about 88% of them appearing once. Seattle-derived patients entered the study during active infection and were followed longitudinally. This CDR3 has 15 residues. V was pared by 4 bases and J by 3 bases, with 4 bases of the junction left unmatched. Germline CDR1 SGHDT, CDR2 YYEEEE.

The chain combines TRBV5-6 with TRBJ1-4; 9 nucleotides line up with TRBD1. This sequence was found in a woman aged 65 to 85 with COVID-19, enrolled during active disease. The sequenced material came from peripheral blood. The CDR3 region is CASSLRDRANEKLFF. DNA for the CDR3: TGTGCCAGCAGCCTTAGGGACAGGGCTAATGAAAAACTGTTTTTT.